This T cell receptor beta chain is from a study of blood T cell repertoires in COVID-19. Whole-study context: T cells, B-cell-depleted T cells, or PBMCs supplied cDNA or gDNA.

It was during active infection that Seattle patients were enrolled and then longitudinally followed. Libraries were prepared by immunoSEQ multiplex PCR; TCRdb keeps only in-frame clonotypes and omits some of them. This sample has some 240,000 clones, with 65% to 90% found just once. The sequencing sample was made of peripheral blood. The clonotype was recovered from a woman aged 70-85 years with COVID-19, enrolled during active disease.

The CDR3 loop is CASSLDREFYEQYF. Here the CDR3 DNA reads TGTGCCAGCAGCTTGGACCGGGAATTCTACGAGCAGTACTTC. The J gene is TRBJ2-7, the V gene TRBV5-6; perhaps TRBD2 as D (5 bases). CDR1 is SGHDT and CDR2 is YYEEEE in the germline V gene. This CDR3 has 14 amino acids. V was pared by 0 bases and J by 3 bases, with 10 bases between.